Listed below are T cell receptor beta chains from one sample, sequenced in a study of T cells after yellow fever vaccination. One entry per CDR3 protein results from TCRdb running MiXCR on the 5' RACE reads. The sample lists roughly 68,000 distinct CDR3 sequences; approximately 7% were seen once. The source material was CD8+ T cells sorted from PBMCs, sampled about 49 days after the first yellow fever vaccination. The source is a man aged 18 to 29 who received the YFV17D yellow fever vaccine. CDR3s include the opening cysteine and the closing phenylalanine or tryptophan. The D gene is left open where the match is weak. A row's size may be missing; if present it is once, few, many or a size class.

many	TRBV11-2	TRBD1	TRBJ2-1	CASSLEPGTGFGVNEQFF	TGTGCCAGCAGCTTAGAGCCGGGGACAGGGTTCGGCGTGAATGAGCAGTTCTTC
-	TRBV5-5	-	TRBJ1-4	CASSLGETWREKLFF	TGTGCCAGCAGCTTGGGGGAGACATGGAGGGAAAAACTGTTTTTT
-	TRBV9	TRBD2	TRBJ2-1	CASSAGLVTSEEQFF	TGTGCCAGCAGCGCCGGACTAGTTACCTCGGAAGAGCAGTTCTTC
many	TRBV7-2	-	TRBJ2-3	CASGDISTDTQYF	TGTGCCAGCGGTGACATCTCCACAGATACGCAGTATTTT
many	TRBV4-3	-	TRBJ2-2	CASSSREDTGELFF	TGCGCCAGCAGCTCCAGGGAGGACACCGGGGAGCTGTTTTTT
few	TRBV5-4	-	TRBJ2-3	CASSLVGGTPSWDTQYF	TGTGCCAGCAGCCTCGTTGGCGGGACGCCCTCGTGGGATACGCAGTATTTT
many	TRBV20-1	TRBD1	TRBJ2-3	CSQSPRQGYSTDTQYF	TGCAGCCAATCCCCCCGACAGGGGTATAGCACAGATACGCAGTATTTT
many	TRBV6-1	-	TRBJ2-4	CASTTEENIQYF	TGTGCCAGCACGACGGAAGAAAACATTCAGTACTTC
many	TRBV5-1	-	TRBJ2-1	CASSLADYNEQFF	TGCGCCAGCAGCTTGGCCGATTACAATGAGCAGTTCTTC
-	TRBV24-1	-	TRBJ2-1	CATSGLGGGPNYNEQFF	TGTGCCACCAGTGGTCTTGGGGGGGGGCCGAACTACAATGAGCAGTTCTTC
many	TRBV5-5	TRBD1	TRBJ1-4	CASTIPGQGRNEKLFF	TGTGCCAGCACTATCCCGGGACAGGGGAGGAATGAAAAACTGTTTTTT
many	TRBV2	TRBD2	TRBJ2-1	CASSDWTSGDNEQFF	TGTGCCAGCAGTGATTGGACTAGCGGGGACAATGAGCAGTTCTTC
-	TRBV14	-	TRBJ1-3	CASSPGARAVSGNTIYF	TGTGCCAGCAGCCCCGGGGCGCGTGCCGTCTCTGGAAACACCATATATTTT
-	TRBV12-3/TRBV12-4	-	TRBJ1-3	CATSHGATIYF	TGTGCCACCAGTCACGGGGCCACCATATATTTT
few	TRBV7-2	-	TRBJ2-1	CASSLLRGIPNEQFF	TGTGCCAGCAGCTTATTGAGGGGGATTCCCAATGAGCAGTTCTTC
-	TRBV5-6	-	TRBJ2-7	CASSIGQGLGEQYF	TGTGCCAGCAGCATCGGTCAGGGTTTGGGCGAGCAGTACTTC
many	TRBV6-5	TRBD1	TRBJ2-4	CASSFSTGDKNIQYF	TGTGCCAGCAGTTTTTCGACAGGGGACAAAAACATTCAGTACTTC
many	TRBV4-1	-	TRBJ1-1	CASSPRENTEAFF	TGCGCCAGCAGCCCTAGAGAGAACACTGAAGCTTTCTTT
many	TRBV18	-	TRBJ1-5	CASSPPSDSSNQPQHF	TGTGCCAGCTCACCACCCTCGGACAGCTCCAATCAGCCCCAGCATTTT
many	TRBV27	-	TRBJ1-1	CASSLGLREDEAFF	TGTGCCAGCAGTCTCGGACTCAGGGAGGATGAAGCTTTCTTT
-	TRBV30	-	TRBJ1-5	CAWSVRSQPQHF	TGTGCCTGGAGTGTACGTAGTCAGCCCCAGCATTTT
few	TRBV7-9	-	TRBJ1-6	CASSPRQYNSPLHF	TGTGCCAGCAGCCCCCGACAGTATAATTCACCCCTCCACTTT
-	TRBV4-1	-	TRBJ1-2	CASSQGRGYTF	TGCGCCAGCAGCCAAGGCCGGGGCTACACCTTC
many	TRBV12-3/TRBV12-4	-	TRBJ1-2	CASSFRANYGYTF	TGTGCCAGCAGTTTTCGTGCTAACTATGGCTACACCTTC
many	TRBV6-5	-	TRBJ1-1	CASSYPGRVNTEAFF	TGTGCCAGCAGTTACCCGGGCAGGGTGAACACTGAAGCTTTCTTT
many	TRBV4-3	-	TRBJ1-1	CASSQGVVGNAEAFF	TGCGCCAGCAGCCAAGGGGTGGTGGGGAACGCTGAAGCTTTCTTT
few	TRBV24-1	-	TRBJ2-1	CATSDFVSGNGNEQFF	TGTGCCACCAGTGATTTTGTGTCAGGGAATGGAAATGAGCAGTTCTTC
-	TRBV5-1	-	TRBJ2-1	CASSSYGPDNEQFF	TGCGCCAGCAGCTCATATGGGCCGGACAATGAGCAGTTCTTC
few	TRBV5-1	-	TRBJ2-1	CASSVDYSYNEQFF	TGCGCCAGCAGCGTGGACTATTCCTACAATGAGCAGTTCTTC
-	TRBV29-1	-	TRBJ2-5	CSVEVGRGHQETQYF	TGCAGCGTTGAAGTGGGGCGGGGGCACCAAGAGACCCAGTACTTC
few	TRBV27	-	TRBJ1-5	CASSRLGLYSNQPQHF	TGTGCCAGCAGCCGCCTAGGGCTTTATAGCAATCAGCCCCAGCATTTT
many	TRBV20-1	-	TRBJ2-5	CSASGTTRETQYF	TGCAGTGCTTCCGGGACGACGAGAGAGACCCAGTACTTC
many	TRBV4-2	-	TRBJ1-1	CASSQADRREPEAFF	TGTGCCAGCAGCCAAGCTGACAGACGGGAGCCTGAAGCTTTCTTT
many	TRBV7-8	-	TRBJ2-4	CASSLVQGAKNIQYF	TGTGCCAGCAGCTTAGTTCAGGGGGCCAAAAACATTCAGTACTTC
-	TRBV7-9	-	TRBJ2-2	CASSSRNDRRSGELFF	TGTGCCAGCAGCTCCCGGAATGACCGCCGCTCCGGGGAGCTGTTTTTT
many	TRBV13	-	TRBJ2-1	CASSFRGTTNEQFF	TGTGCCAGCAGTTTCAGGGGAACTACTAATGAGCAGTTCTTC
once	TRBV7-2	-	TRBJ1-1	CASSLVTGSEAFF	TGTGCCAGCAGCTTGGTTACTGGATCTGAAGCTTTCTTT
many	TRBV7-6	-	TRBJ1-1	CASSSDRNTEAFF	TGTGCCAGCAGCTCGGACAGGAACACTGAAGCTTTCTTT
many	TRBV4-1	-	TRBJ1-2	CASSQVSLYGYTF	TGCGCCAGCAGCCAAGTTAGCTTATATGGCTACACCTTC
many	TRBV18	TRBD1	TRBJ2-1	CASSLNQGAKYNEQFF	TGTGCCAGCTCACTTAATCAGGGGGCGAAGTACAATGAGCAGTTCTTC
many	TRBV27	-	TRBJ2-7	CASSRDRKPLEQYF	TGTGCCAGCAGTCGAGACAGGAAGCCCCTCGAGCAGTACTTC
-	TRBV7-2	-	TRBJ1-1	CASSWTGRNTEAFF	TGTGCCAGCAGCTGGACCGGGAGGAACACTGAAGCTTTCTTT
many	TRBV7-9	-	TRBJ2-5	CASSLVTGQETQYF	TGTGCCAGCAGCTTAGTAACAGGGCAAGAGACCCAGTACTTC
few	TRBV30	-	TRBJ2-2	CAWSVQGTGELFF	TGTGCCTGGAGTGTGCAGGGCACCGGGGAGCTGTTTTTT
-	TRBV6-5	TRBD1	TRBJ1-1	CASSWGQLNTEAFF	TGTGCCAGCAGTTGGGGACAGTTGAACACTGAAGCTTTCTTT
many	TRBV14	-	TRBJ2-1	CASSQADSFNEQFF	TGTGCCAGCAGCCAAGCTGACAGTTTCAATGAGCAGTTCTTC
-	TRBV28	-	TRBJ1-6	CASSSGLGFTWGSPLHF	TGTGCCAGCAGTTCTGGTCTGGGTTTCACCTGGGGTTCACCCCTCCACTTT
few	TRBV2	-	TRBJ1-2	CACCLISLANYGYTF	TGTGCCTGCTGTTTAATCTCCCTAGCTAACTATGGCTACACCTTC
many	TRBV6-5	-	TRBJ1-1	CASSYSPTGNTEAFF	TGTGCCAGCAGTTACTCGCCGACAGGGAACACTGAAGCTTTCTTT
-	TRBV7-9	-	TRBJ1-1	CASSLARTRHTF	TGTGCCAGCAGCTTAGCAAGGACCCGTCACACTTTT
-	TRBV7-8	TRBD2	TRBJ2-3	CACSSWGGDTQYF	TGTGCCTGCAGCTCCTGGGGGGGAGATACGCAGTATTTT